These 15 T cell receptor beta chains were sequenced from one sample in a study of blood T cell repertoires in COVID-19. The protocol was immunoSEQ multiplex PCR, while the TCRdb copy is restricted to in-frame clones and leaves out a portion. The data contain some 250,000 clones, approximately 78% of them singletons. Sequencing was carried out using peripheral blood. Source of these receptors: a woman younger than 35 with acute or convalescent COVID-19.

The genes are TRBV19 and TRBJ1-6; D unclear. Germline-derived CDR1 and CDR2 are LNHDA and SQIVND (reference sequence). The CDR3 is made up of 12 amino acids. V was clipped by 7 bases and J by 10 bases, with 11 bases between them. In nucleotides, the CDR3 is TGTGCCAGTAAGAAGACATACTCACCCCTCCACTTT. Amino acid sequence: CASKKTYSPLHF.

The chain uses TRBV5-4 and TRBJ1-2; a possible D gene is TRBD1 (6 bases). CDR1 and CDR2 from the germline V gene are SGHNT and YYREEE (reference sequence). The CDR3 spans 12 residues. Trimming shortened V by 4 bases and J by 11 bases, and 15 bases separated the two germline ends. The CDR3 loop reads CASSLLDSWYTF. CDR3 sequence (DNA): TGTGCCAGCAGCCTTCTGGACAGTTGGTACACCTTC.

The chain joins TRBV12-3 or TRBV12-4 to TRBJ1-5; D may be TRBD1 (6 bases). Trimming cost V 7 bases and J 6 bases, with 10 bases left between them. The CDR3 sequence is 12 residues long. DNA of the CDR3: TGTGCCAGCAAGGGGGACGGTCAGCCCCAGCATTTT. Protein sequence: CASKGDGQPQHF.

V gene TRBV3-1 (or the pseudogene TRBV3-2) combines with J gene TRBJ2-7; 11 bases are shared with TRBD2. CDR1 and CDR2 (germline): LGHDT, YNNKEL (reference sequence). The CDR3 contains 16 residues. J was trimmed by 3 bases and V by 2 bases; bases with no gene match: 6. DNA for the CDR3: TGTGCCAGCAGCCAACCCTACACTAGCGGGAGCTACGAGCAGTACTTC. This codes for CASSQPYTSGSYEQYF.

This chain connects TRBV5-6 to TRBJ1-3; possible D gene TRBD1, 6 bases. V was clipped by 2 bases and J by 3 bases, with 12 bases between them. The CDR3 extends over 15 amino acids. The germline V gene has CDR1 SGHDT and CDR2 YYEEEE. The DNA for the CDR3 is TGTGCCAGCAGCTTAGTGGGGGCCCATGGAAACACCATATATTTT. It codes for CASSLVGAHGNTIYF.

The rearrangement joins TRBV29-1 to TRBJ2-3; D not certain. CDR1 is SQVTM, CDR2 ANQGSEA, per germline. The CDR3 totals 13 residues. Trimming shortened V by 4 bases and J by 0 bases, and 8 bases separated the two germline ends. The CDR3 is CSVGATSTDTQYF. CDR3 in DNA: TGCAGCGTTGGGGCAACGAGCACAGATACGCAGTATTTT.

This clone was picked up a small number of times. The chain combines TRBV6-5 with TRBJ1-5; D gene uncertain. Germline loops: CDR1 MNHEY, CDR2 SVGAGI. The length of the CDR3 is 14 residues. V was clipped by 9 bases and J by 1 base, with 13 bases between them. CDR3 amino acids: CASLKSGSNQPQHF. The CDR3 nucleotides are TGTGCCAGTCTTAAATCAGGAAGCAATCAGCCCCAGCATTTT.

The chain links TRBV9 to TRBJ2-1, with 9 nucleotides matching TRBD2. Germline loops: CDR1 SGDLS, CDR2 YYNGEE. With V trimmed by 4 bases and J by 4 bases, 6 bases remained unmatched. This CDR3 has 15 residues. CDR3 coding DNA: TGTGCCAGCAGCCCAAGACTAGCGGAATACAATGAGCAGTTCTTC. It yields the protein CASSPRLAEYNEQFF.

The chain couples TRBV5-5 to TRBJ2-2, with D tentatively TRBD1 (6 bases). Trimming took 4 bases from V and 3 from J, leaving 13 bases between them. This CDR3 is 15 amino acids long. The germline CDR1 and CDR2 sequences are SGHKS and YYEKEE (reference sequence). CDR3 sequence reads: CASSLRQVDTGELFF. CDR3 nucleotide sequence: TGTGCCAGCAGCCTTAGACAGGTTGACACCGGGGAGCTGTTTTTT. The entire variable domain, with the rest obtained from reference TRBV5-5 and TRBJ2-2, is as follows: DAGVTQSPTHLIKTRGQQVTLRCSPISGHKSVSWYQQVLGQGPQFIFQYYEKEERGRGNFPDRFSARQFPNYSSELNVNALLLGDSALYLCASSLRQVDTGELFFGEGSRLTVL.

The chain links TRBV28 to TRBJ1-5, with 8 positions matching TRBD1. V was clipped by 6 bases and J by 3 bases; unmatched bases: 4. The CDR3 sequence is 14 residues long. CDR1 and CDR2 from the germline V gene are MDHEN and SYDVKM. The CDR3 DNA reads as TGTGCCAGCAGAACAGGGGGGCCCAATCAGCCCCAGCATTTT. Translation: CASRTGGPNQPQHF. The full variable domain, its missing parts supplied by reference TRBV28 and TRBJ1-5, is DVKVTQSSRYLVKRTGEKVFLECVQDMDHENMFWYRQDPGLGLRLIYFSYDVKMKEKGDIPEGYSVSREKKERFSLILESASTNQTSMYLCASRTGGPNQPQHFGDGTRLSIL.

This chain uses TRBV9 with TRBJ2-1; 7 bases are shared with TRBD1. This CDR3 region has 15 residues. Germline CDR1 and CDR2: SGDLS and YYNGEE. With V trimmed by 3 bases and J by 2 bases, 5 bases remained unmatched. CDR3 in amino acids: CASSGGTAPYNEQFF. CDR3 sequence (DNA): TGTGCCAGCAGCGGTGGGACAGCACCCTACAATGAGCAGTTCTTC.

This clone has just one count. The chain carries TRBV2 and TRBJ2-5; D perhaps matches TRBD2 (6 bases). CDR1 and CDR2 (germline): SNHLY, FYNNEI. V lost 5 bases and J 4 bases, leaving 20 bases between the germline ends. CDR3 size: 16 residues. The CDR3 loop is CASSLGGTLRGETQYF. Here the CDR3 DNA reads TGTGCCAGCAGTCTCGGAGGGACCCTTCGAGGAGAGACCCAGTACTTC.

The V and J genes are TRBV12-5 and TRBJ2-1; 10 bases are shared with TRBD2. Per germline, CDR1 LGHNT and CDR2 FRNRAP. The CDR3 consists of 17 residues. J gave up 7 bases and V 1 base, and 10 bases lay outside the gene matches. This chain's CDR3 is CASGLALTSGTINEQFF. The CDR3 DNA sequence: TGTGCTAGTGGTTTGGCCCTTACTAGCGGGACCATTAATGAGCAGTTCTTC.

This chain connects TRBV5-4 to TRBJ2-7, with TRBD1 matching over 7 bases. CDR3 length: 15 amino acids. Germline CDR1 and CDR2: SGHNT and YYREEE (reference sequence). V lost 4 bases and J lost 0; bases outside the gene matches: 7. CDR3 in DNA: TGTGCCAGCAGCCCCGGACAGGCGAGCTCCTACGAGCAGTACTTC. Amino acids: CASSPGQASSYEQYF.

This sequence joins TRBV4-3 and TRBJ1-2; TRBD1 might be the D (5 bases). The germline V gene encodes CDR1 LGHNA and CDR2 YSLEER. The CDR3 contains 14 residues. V dropped 0 bases and J dropped 5 bases, with 10 bases sitting between them. In DNA form, the CDR3 reads TGCGCCAGCAGCCAAGAGCCAGGGCGGTATGGCTACACCTTC. Translation: CASSQEPGRYGYTF.